The present entry profiles one T cell receptor beta chain with its context. Its antigen is unidentified. V shed 5 bases, J shed 0 bases, and the junction held 11 bases outside the gene matches. Germline V lookup: CDR1 SGHVS, CDR2 FQNEAQ. This CDR3 is built from 20 residues. This sample is part of a study of cytomegalovirus exposure and HLA in healthy donors. PCR used 60 Vbeta primers and 13 Jbeta primers. The data were produced by immunoSEQ multiplex PCR, yet TCRdb's version contains in-frame clones alone and is incomplete. The table records around 140,000 clones, around 78% of them present only once. General study points: In a later analysis, TCR beta V- and J-gene trimming was associated with a missense DCLRE1C variant. Solely CMV serostatus was available to characterize immune exposure. It was fewer than 200 TCR beta chains that were listed as cytomegalovirus-associated. A later analysis showed TCR association rates differing by HLA locus, peaking at DRB1 and lowest at HLA-C.

The rearrangement uses TRBV7-8 and TRBJ2-2, with 14 nucleotides matching TRBD2. This receptor was identified in a woman in her 40s in good health and CMV-seropositive. The sample was PBMCs. DNA of the CDR3: TGTGCCAGCAGCCAACCCCTGGGACTAGCGGGAGTCGCGAACACCGGGGAGCTGTTTTTT. Translation: CASSQPLGLAGVANTGELFF. Full variable domain (outside the CDR3, taken from reference TRBV7-8 and TRBJ2-2): GAGVSQSPRYKVAKRGQDVALRCDPISGHVSLFWYQQALGQGPEFLTYFQNEAQLDKSGLPSDRFFAERPEGSVSTLKIQRTQQEDSAVYLCASSQPLGLAGVANTGELFFGEGSRLTVL.